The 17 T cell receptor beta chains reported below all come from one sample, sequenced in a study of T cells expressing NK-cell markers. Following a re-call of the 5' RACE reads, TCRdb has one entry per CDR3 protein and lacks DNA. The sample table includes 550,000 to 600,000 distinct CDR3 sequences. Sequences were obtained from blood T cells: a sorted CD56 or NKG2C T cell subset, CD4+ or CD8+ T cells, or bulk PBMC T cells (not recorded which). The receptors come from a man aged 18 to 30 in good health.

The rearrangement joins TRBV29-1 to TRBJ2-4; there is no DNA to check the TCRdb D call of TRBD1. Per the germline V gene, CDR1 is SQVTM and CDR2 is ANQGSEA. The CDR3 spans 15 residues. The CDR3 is CSVEEPGMGKNIQYF.

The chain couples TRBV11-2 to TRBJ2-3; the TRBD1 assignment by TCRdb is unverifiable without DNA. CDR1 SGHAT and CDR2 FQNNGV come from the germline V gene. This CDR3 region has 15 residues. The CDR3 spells CASSLVWGRTDTQYF. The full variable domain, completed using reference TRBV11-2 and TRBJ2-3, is EAGVAQSPRYKIIEKRQSVAFWCNPISGHATLYWYQQILGQGPKLLIQFQNNGVVDDSQLPKDRFSAERLKGVDSTLKIQPAKLEDSAVYLCASSLVWGRTDTQYFGPGTRLTVL.

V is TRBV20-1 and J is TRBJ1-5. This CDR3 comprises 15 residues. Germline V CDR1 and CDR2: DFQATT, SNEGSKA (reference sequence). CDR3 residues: CSARVGGALNQPQHF.

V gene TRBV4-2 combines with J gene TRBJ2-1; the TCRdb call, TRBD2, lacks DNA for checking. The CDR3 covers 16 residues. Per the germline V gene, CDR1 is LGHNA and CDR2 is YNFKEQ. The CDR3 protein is CASSPVGLAGGGEQFF.

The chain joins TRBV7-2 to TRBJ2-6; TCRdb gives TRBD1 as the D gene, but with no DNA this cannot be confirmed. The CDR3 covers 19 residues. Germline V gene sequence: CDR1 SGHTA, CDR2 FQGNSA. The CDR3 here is CASSLSSRVSLTGANVLTF.

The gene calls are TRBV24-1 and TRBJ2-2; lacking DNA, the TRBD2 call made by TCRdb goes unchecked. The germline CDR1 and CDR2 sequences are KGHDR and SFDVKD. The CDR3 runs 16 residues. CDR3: CATSDFPASATGELFF.

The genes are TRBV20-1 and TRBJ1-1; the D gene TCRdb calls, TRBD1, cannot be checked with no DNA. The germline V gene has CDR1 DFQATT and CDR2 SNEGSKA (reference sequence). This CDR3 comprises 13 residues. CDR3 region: CSARTGVNTEAFF.

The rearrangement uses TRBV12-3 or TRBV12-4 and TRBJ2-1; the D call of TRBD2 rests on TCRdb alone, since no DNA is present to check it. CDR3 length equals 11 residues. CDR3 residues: CASSAGVEQFF.

The CDR3 is CAWSSPGQSNQPQHF. This chain links TRBV30 with TRBJ1-5; the D call of TRBD1 rests on TCRdb alone, since no DNA is present to check it. CDR3 size: 15 residues. CDR1 and CDR2 (germline): GTSNPN, SVGIG (reference sequence).

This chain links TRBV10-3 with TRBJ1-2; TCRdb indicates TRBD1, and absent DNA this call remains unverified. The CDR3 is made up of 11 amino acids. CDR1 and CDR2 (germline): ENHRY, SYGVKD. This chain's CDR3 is CAIRTDRGYTF.

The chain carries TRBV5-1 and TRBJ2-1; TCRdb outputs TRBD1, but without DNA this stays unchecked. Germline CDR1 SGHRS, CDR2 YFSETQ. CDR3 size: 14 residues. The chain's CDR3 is CASSLRTGGDEQFF.

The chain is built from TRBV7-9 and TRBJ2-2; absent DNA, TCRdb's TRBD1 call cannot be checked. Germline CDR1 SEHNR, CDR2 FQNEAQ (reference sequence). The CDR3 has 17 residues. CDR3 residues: CASSLARGAQNTGELFF.

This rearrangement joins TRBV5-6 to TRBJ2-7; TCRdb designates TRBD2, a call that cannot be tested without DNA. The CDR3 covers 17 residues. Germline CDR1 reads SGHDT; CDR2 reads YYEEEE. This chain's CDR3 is CASSAEGDWSGGYEQYF.

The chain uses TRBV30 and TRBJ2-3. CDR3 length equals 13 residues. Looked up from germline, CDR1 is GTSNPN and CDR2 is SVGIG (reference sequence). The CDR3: CAQDQSSTDTQYF. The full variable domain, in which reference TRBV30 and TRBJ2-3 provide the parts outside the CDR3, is SQTIHQWPATLVQPVGSPLSLECTVEGTSNPNLYWYRQAAGRGLQLLFYSVGIGQISSEVPQNLSASRPQDRQFILSSKKLLLSDSGFYLCAQDQSSTDTQYFGPGTRLTVL.

The CDR3 loop reads CASGGPTRANVLTF. The chain couples TRBV27 to TRBJ2-6; TCRdb outputs TRBD2, but without DNA this stays unchecked. This CDR3 is built from 14 residues. CDR1 and CDR2 from the germline V gene are MNHEY and SMNVEV (reference sequence).

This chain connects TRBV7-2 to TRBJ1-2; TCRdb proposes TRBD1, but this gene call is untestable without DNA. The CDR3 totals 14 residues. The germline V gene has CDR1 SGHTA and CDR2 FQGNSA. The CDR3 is CASRRLSWGYGYTF.

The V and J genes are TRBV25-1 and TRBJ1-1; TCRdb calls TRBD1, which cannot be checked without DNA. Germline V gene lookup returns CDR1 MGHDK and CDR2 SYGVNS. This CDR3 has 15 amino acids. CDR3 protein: CASSEGLLGTPEAFF.